A selection of T cell receptor beta chains follows, all from one sample in a study of cytomegalovirus exposure and HLA in healthy donors. TCRdb keeps only in-frame clones here, not all; method: immunoSEQ multiplex PCR. The sample has approximately 260,000 clones, 85% to 95% seen once; the top ten hold around 1.7%. Sequenced: PBMCs. The receptors shown here come from a girl aged 2-10 years in good health and CMV-seronegative. Both conserved end residues are trimmed from each CDR3. Each record gives: V gene, clone size, CDR3 protein. Size tells how often a clone was seen (once, few, many) or the class of an expanded clone, and some rows leave it out.

V: TRBV15
size: NA
CDR3: ATSLAKWDTQY

V: TRBV7-2
size: NA
CDR3: ASSLRAPDRVNYGYT

V: TRBV19
size: NA
CDR3: ASRPLGDLEKLF

V: TRBV27
size: once
CDR3: ASSYHSSETQY

V: TRBV5-1
size: few
CDR3: ASSLERGTNTEAF

V: TRBV19
size: NA
CDR3: ASTFGENGYT

V: TRBV5-1
size: once
CDR3: ASSLVGLGGDITGELF

V: TRBV6-5
size: NA
CDR3: ASSYTSSGTSYEQY

V: TRBV4-2
size: NA
CDR3: ASSQDSQGLDSPLH

V: TRBV27
size: NA
CDR3: ASSSLTGGRGYGYT

V: TRBV5-1
size: NA
CDR3: ASSLSGLGTDTQY

V: TRBV6-1
size: NA
CDR3: ASSAQGGSEKLF

V: TRBV28
size: NA
CDR3: ASRGVEGWAGELF

V: TRBV7-6
size: NA
CDR3: ASSMNRGRGEKLF